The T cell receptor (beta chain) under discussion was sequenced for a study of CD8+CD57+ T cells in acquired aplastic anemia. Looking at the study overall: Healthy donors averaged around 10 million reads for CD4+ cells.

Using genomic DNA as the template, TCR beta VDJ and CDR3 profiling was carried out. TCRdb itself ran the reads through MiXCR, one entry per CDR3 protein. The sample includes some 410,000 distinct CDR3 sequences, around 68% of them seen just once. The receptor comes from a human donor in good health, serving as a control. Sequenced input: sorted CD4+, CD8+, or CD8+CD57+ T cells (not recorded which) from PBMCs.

Here the CDR3 reads CASSQEPGTEAFF. CDR3 in DNA: TGTGCCAGCAGCCAAGAACCGGGGACTGAAGCTTTCTTT. V is TRBV14 and J is TRBJ1-1; no reliable D call. Per germline, CDR1 SGHDN and CDR2 FVKESK. Trimming took 0 bases from V and 5 from J, leaving 7 bases between them. CDR3 size: 13 residues.